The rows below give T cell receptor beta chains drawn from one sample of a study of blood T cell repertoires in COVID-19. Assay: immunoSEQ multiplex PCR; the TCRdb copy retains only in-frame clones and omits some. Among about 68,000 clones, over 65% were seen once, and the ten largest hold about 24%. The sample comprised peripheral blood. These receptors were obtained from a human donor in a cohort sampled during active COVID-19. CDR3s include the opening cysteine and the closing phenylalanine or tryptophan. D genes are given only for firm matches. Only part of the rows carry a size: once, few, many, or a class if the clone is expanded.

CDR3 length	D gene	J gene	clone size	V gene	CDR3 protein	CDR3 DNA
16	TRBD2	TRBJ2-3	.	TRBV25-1	CASSEGLAGRTDTQYF	TGTGCCAGCAGTGAGGGACTAGCGGGTCGCACAGATACGCAGTATTTT
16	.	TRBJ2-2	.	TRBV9	CASSSTVTANTGELFF	TGTGCCAGCAGCTCTACAGTCACTGCGAACACCGGGGAGCTGTTTTTT
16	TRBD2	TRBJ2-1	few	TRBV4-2	CASSQEPSGVIDEQFF	TGTGCCAGCAGCCAAGAGCCTAGCGGGGTTATAGATGAGCAGTTCTTC
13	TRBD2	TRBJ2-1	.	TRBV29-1	CSVGELADNEQFF	TGCAGCGTAGGGGAGCTAGCGGACAATGAGCAGTTCTTC
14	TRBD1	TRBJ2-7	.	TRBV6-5	CASTLGQGSYEQYF	TGTGCCAGCACTTTGGGACAGGGGTCCTACGAGCAGTACTTC
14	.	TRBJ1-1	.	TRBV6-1	CASSERGMNTEAFF	TGTGCCAGCAGTGAAAGGGGCATGAACACTGAAGCTTTCTTT
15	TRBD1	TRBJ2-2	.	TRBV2	CASSRDRVPTGELFF	TGTGCCAGCAGCCGGGACAGGGTCCCCACCGGGGAGCTGTTTTTT
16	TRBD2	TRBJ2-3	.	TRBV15	CATSSNPGLDTDTQYF	TGTGCCACCAGCAGCAACCCGGGACTAGACACAGATACGCAGTATTTT
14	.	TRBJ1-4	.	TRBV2	CASKLDSGSGKLFF	TGTGCCAGCAAACTGGACAGCGGTTCGGGAAAACTGTTTTTT
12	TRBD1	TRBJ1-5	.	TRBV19	CASGQANQPQHF	TGTGCCAGTGGACAGGCAAATCAGCCCCAGCATTTT
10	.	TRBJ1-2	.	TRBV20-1	CSAKDTTFAF	TGCAGTGCTAAAGACACAACCTTCGCCTTC
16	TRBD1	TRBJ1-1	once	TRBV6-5	CASSSIQGARNTEAFF	TGTGCCAGCAGTTCGATACAGGGGGCGCGGAACACTGAAGCTTTCTTT
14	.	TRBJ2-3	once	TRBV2	CASSAPGGTDTQYF	TGTGCCAGCAGTGCGCCCGGGGGCACAGATACGCAGTATTTT
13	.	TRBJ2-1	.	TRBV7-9	CASSLTGVHEQFF	TGTGCCAGCAGCTTAACGGGGGTCCATGAGCAGTTCTTC
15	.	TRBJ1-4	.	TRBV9	CASSVEGGLNEKLFF	TGTGCCAGCAGCGTAGAGGGAGGGCTCAATGAAAAACTGTTTTTT
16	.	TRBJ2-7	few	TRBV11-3	CASSLDPSQGMDEQYF	TGTGCCAGCAGCTTAGATCCGTCGCAGGGGATGGACGAGCAGTACTTC
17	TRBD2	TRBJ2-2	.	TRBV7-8	CASSLPRTSGNTGELFF	TGTGCCAGCAGCTTACCTAGGACTAGCGGGAACACCGGGGAGCTGTTTTTT
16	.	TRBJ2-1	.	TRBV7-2	CASRPSSDRSYNEQFF	TGTGCCAGCAGACCTTCCTCGGACAGATCCTACAATGAGCAGTTCTTC
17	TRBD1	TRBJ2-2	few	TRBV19	CASRTHPGTGVTGELFF	TGTGCCAGTAGAACCCATCCCGGGACAGGGGTCACCGGGGAGCTGTTTTTT
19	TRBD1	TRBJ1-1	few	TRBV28	CASSLNIRPTGGSDTEAFF	TGTGCCAGCAGTTTAAATATTCGGCCGACAGGGGGGTCTGACACTGAAGCTTTCTTT
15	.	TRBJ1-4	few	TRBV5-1	CASSLTRTTNEKLFF	TGCGCCAGCAGCTTGACCAGAACAACTAATGAAAAACTGTTTTTT
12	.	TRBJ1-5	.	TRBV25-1	CASSGTEQPQHF	TGTGCCAGCAGTGGAACGGAGCAGCCCCAGCATTTT
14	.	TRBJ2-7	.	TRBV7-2	CASSLLRGPYEQYF	TGTGCCAGCAGCTTATTGCGGGGTCCCTACGAGCAGTACTTC
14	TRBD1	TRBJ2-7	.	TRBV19	CASSIRTGSYEQYF	TGTGCCAGTAGTATAAGGACAGGGAGTTACGAGCAGTACTTC
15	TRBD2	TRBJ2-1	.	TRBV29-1	CSGGSGSGSYNEQFF	TGCAGCGGGGGGAGCGGGAGTGGGTCCTACAATGAGCAGTTCTTC
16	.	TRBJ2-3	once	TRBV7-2	CASSQARDFNTDTQYF	TGTGCCAGCAGCCAGGCCAGGGACTTCAACACAGATACGCAGTATTTT
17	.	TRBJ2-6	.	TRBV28	CASKDANPGPGANVLTF	TGTGCCAGCAAAGACGCTAACCCAGGGCCTGGGGCCAACGTCCTGACTTTC
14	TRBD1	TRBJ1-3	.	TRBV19	CASRGTASGNTIYF	TGTGCCAGTAGGGGGACAGCCTCTGGAAACACCATATATTTT
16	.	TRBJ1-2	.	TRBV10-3	CAISESGREANYGYTF	TGTGCCATCAGTGAGTCCGGACGGGAAGCTAACTATGGCTACACCTTC
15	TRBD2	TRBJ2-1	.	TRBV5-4	CASSLESGRTAEQFF	TGTGCCAGCAGCTTAGAAAGCGGGAGGACGGCTGAGCAGTTCTTC
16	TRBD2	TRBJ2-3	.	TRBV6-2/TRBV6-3	CASSRGLASSTDTQYF	TGTGCCAGCAGCCGGGGACTAGCGTCTAGCACAGATACGCAGTATTTT
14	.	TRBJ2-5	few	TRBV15	CATSSTSGVGTQYF	TGTGCCACCAGCAGTACCTCCGGGGTAGGGACCCAGTACTTC
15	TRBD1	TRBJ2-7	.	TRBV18	CASSPDRDLSYEQYF	TGTGCCAGCTCACCAGACAGGGACCTCTCCTACGAGCAGTACTTC
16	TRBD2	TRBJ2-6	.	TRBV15	CATSGGSQGGANVLTF	TGTGCCACCAGCGGCGGGAGTCAGGGTGGGGCCAACGTCCTGACTTTC
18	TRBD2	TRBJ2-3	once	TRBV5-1	CASSLVGTSGGGTDTQYF	TGCGCCAGCAGCTTGGTCGGGACTAGCGGGGGAGGCACAGATACGCAGTATTTT
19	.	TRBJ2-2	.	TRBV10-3	CAISARGTALLTNTGELFF	TGTGCCATCAGTGCGCGCGGGACAGCTCTTTTGACGAACACCGGGGAGCTGTTTTTT
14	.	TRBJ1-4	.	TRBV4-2	CASSQRQMGEKLFF	TGTGCCAGCAGCCAAAGACAGATGGGGGAAAAACTGTTTTTT
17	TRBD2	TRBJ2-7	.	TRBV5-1	CASSLDPASGRTAEQYF	TGCGCCAGCAGCTTGGATCCGGCTAGCGGGAGAACCGCCGAGCAGTACTTC
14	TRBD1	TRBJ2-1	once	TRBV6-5	CASSPTGTYNEQFF	TGTGCCAGCAGTCCGACAGGGACCTACAATGAGCAGTTCTTC
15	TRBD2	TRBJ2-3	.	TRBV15	CATSTGGGSADTQYF	TGTGCCACCAGCACCGGGGGAGGGAGTGCAGATACGCAGTATTTT
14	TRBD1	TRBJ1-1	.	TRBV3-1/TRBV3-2	CASSPRTGGTEAFF	TGTGCCAGCAGCCCCAGGACAGGGGGGACTGAAGCTTTCTTT
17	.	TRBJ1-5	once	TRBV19	CASRLDSGYNSNQPQHF	TGTGCCAGTAGGCTGGACAGCGGATACAATAGCAATCAGCCCCAGCATTTT
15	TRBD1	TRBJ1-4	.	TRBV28	CASRTGQGRGEKLFF	TGTGCCAGCAGGACAGGACAGGGGAGGGGAGAAAAACTGTTTTTT
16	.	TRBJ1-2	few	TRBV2	CASSEQGQGSDYGYTF	TGTGCCAGCAGTGAACAGGGGCAGGGGTCAGACTATGGCTACACCTTC
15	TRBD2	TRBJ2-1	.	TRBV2	CASSFTLAGTNEQFF	TGTGCCAGCAGCTTCACACTAGCGGGAACCAATGAGCAGTTCTTC
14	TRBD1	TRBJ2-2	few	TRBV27	CASRDRFGTGELFF	TGTGCCAGCAGGGACAGGTTTGGGACCGGGGAGCTGTTTTTT
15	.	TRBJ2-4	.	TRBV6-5	CASRPGSLAKNIQYF	TGTGCCAGCAGACCAGGGTCGCTAGCCAAAAACATTCAGTACTTC
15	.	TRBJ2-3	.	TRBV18	CASSGMTADRDTQYF	TGTGCCAGCTCGGGGATGACAGCAGATCGAGATACGCAGTATTTT
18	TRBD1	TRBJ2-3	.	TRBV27	CASNPQRRGRGYADTQYF	TGTGCCAGCAATCCTCAACGCAGGGGGCGAGGCTACGCAGATACGCAGTATTTT
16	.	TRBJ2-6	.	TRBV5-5	CASSLVRGTGANVLTF	TGTGCCAGCAGCTTGGTTCGGGGGACCGGGGCCAACGTCCTGACTTTC
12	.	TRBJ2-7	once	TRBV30	CAWSPTGYEQYF	TGTGCCTGGAGTCCGACAGGCTACGAGCAGTACTTC